The 31 T cell receptor beta chains reported below all come from one sample, sequenced in a study of blood T cell repertoires in COVID-19. The assay was immunoSEQ multiplex PCR, and TCRdb's table has in-frame clones only and misses some. Counted here are about 80,000 clones, around 77% occurring once; the ten biggest clones make up 15% to 20%. Material for sequencing was peripheral blood. Every receptor here comes from a man between 65 and 85 years old with active or convalescent COVID-19.

The chain joins TRBV19 to TRBJ2-5; TRBD1 agrees at 8 bases. J was trimmed by 4 bases and V by 5 bases; bases with no gene match: 9. The germline gives CDR1 LNHDA, CDR2 SQIVND (reference sequence). The CDR3 covers 15 residues. The CDR3 coding sequence is TGTGCCAGTAGTTCTACAGGGGGGAAGAGAGAGACCCAGTACTTC. Translated: CASSSTGGKRETQYF.

This clone was counted a few times. The genes are TRBV28 and TRBJ2-7; unclear D gene. Germline CDR1 and CDR2: MDHEN and SYDVKM. The ends were cut back, 2 bases at V and 0 bases at J, with 5 bases in the middle. The CDR3 spans 13 residues. The CDR3 region is CASSLGSSYEQYF. CDR3 nucleotide sequence: TGTGCCAGCAGTTTAGGCAGCTCCTACGAGCAGTACTTC.

This clone was counted once. The chain uses TRBV7-2 and TRBJ1-2, with 9 bases aligning to TRBD1. The J segment lost 12 bases and the V segment lost 2 bases, leaving 7 bases of the junction unmatched. This CDR3 has 13 amino acids. Per the germline V gene, CDR1 is SGHTA and CDR2 is FQGNSA. The CDR3 DNA follows: TGTGCCAGCAGCTTATTCCCGGGACAGGGCCACACCTTC. Translation gives CASSLFPGQGHTF. Complete variable domain (other parts from reference TRBV7-2 and TRBJ1-2): GAGVSQSPSNKVTEKGKDVELRCDPISGHTALYWYRQSLGQGLEFLIYFQGNSAPDKSGLPSDRFSAERTGGSVSTLTIQRTQQEDSAVYLCASSLFPGQGHTFGSGTRLTVV.

The chain recombines TRBV19 with TRBJ2-7; TRBD1 agrees at 8 bases. J gave up 4 bases and V 1 base, and 12 bases lay outside the gene matches. Germline loops: CDR1 LNHDA, CDR2 SQIVND (reference sequence). CDR3 length: 17 amino acids. In nucleotides, the CDR3 is TGTGCCAGTAGTATAGTACGACAGGGGACCGCAAGTTACGAGCAGTACTTC. It is translated as CASSIVRQGTASYEQYF. Full variable domain (missing parts from reference TRBV19 and TRBJ2-7): DGGITQSPKYLFRKEGQNVTLSCEQNLNHDAMYWYRQDPGQGLRLIYYSQIVNDFQKGDIAEGYSVSREKKESFPLTVTSAQKNPTAFYLCASSIVRQGTASYEQYFGPGTRLTVT.

J is TRBJ2-1 and V is TRBV7-6, with 12 bases matching TRBD2. Germline V gene lookup returns CDR1 SGHVS and CDR2 FNYEAQ. The junction had 9 bases not matched to a gene; V was cut back by 5 bases and J by 7 bases. The CDR3 is 16 amino acids. The CDR3 loop reads CASSRLTSGGYNEQFF. The CDR3 bases are TGTGCCAGCAGCCGTCTTACTAGCGGGGGGTATAATGAGCAGTTCTTC.

This clone occurred once. This chain links TRBV4-2 with TRBJ2-3; D is ambiguous. CDR1 and CDR2 (germline): LGHNA, YNFKEQ. Trimming cost V 0 bases and J 2 bases, with 6 bases left between them. The CDR3 sequence is 14 residues long. CDR3 in DNA: TGTGCCAGCAGCCAAGACACAGACACAGATACGCAGTATTTT. Residues: CASSQDTDTDTQYF.

The genes are TRBV3-1 (or the pseudogene TRBV3-2) and TRBJ2-1; D is perhaps TRBD1 (5 bases). Trimming took off 7 bases at V and 4 bases at J, with 23 bases between the two ends. Germline values: CDR1 LGHDT, CDR2 YNNKEL (reference sequence). The length of the CDR3 is 17 residues. CDR3 nucleotide sequence: TGTGCCAGCACCCTAGGTGGGGCTTCGCAGAGTTACAATGAGCAGTTCTTC. Encoded protein: CASTLGGASQSYNEQFF.

The chain joins TRBV18 to TRBJ1-5, with 8 bases matching TRBD1. Germline V gives CDR1 KGHSH, CDR2 LQKENI. With 6 bases clipped from V and 0 bases from J, the junction kept 7 bases outside the gene matches. The CDR3 extends over 16 amino acids. DNA for the CDR3: TGTGCCAGCTCCCCCGGGACAGGTGATAGCAATCAGCCCCAGCATTTT. Its protein product is CASSPGTGDSNQPQHF.

The chain uses TRBV16 and TRBJ1-2; 7 nucleotides match TRBD1. V trimming: 4 bases; J trimming: 3 bases; junction bases outside the gene matches: 2. Germline values: CDR1 KGHSY, CDR2 FQNENV. CDR3 size: 13 residues. CDR3 coding DNA: TGTGCCAGCAGCCCCGGGACAGACTATGGCTACACCTTC. Amino acid sequence: CASSPGTDYGYTF.

With respect to this clone: Other DNA sequences in this sample translate to the same CDR3. The rearrangement links TRBV5-1 to TRBJ2-7; 10 nucleotides agree with TRBD2. CDR3 size: 16 residues. V shed 0 bases, J shed 1 base, and the junction held 4 bases outside the gene matches. Germline CDR1 and CDR2: SGHRS and YFSETQ. The CDR3 protein is CASSLALAGVSYEQYF. DNA for the CDR3: TGCGCCAGCAGCTTGGCGCTAGCGGGGGTATCCTACGAGCAGTACTTC.

The chain has TRBV6-6 and TRBJ1-4; 11 bases are a match to TRBD1. After removal of 2 bases from V and 8 bases from J, the junction contained 1 base not matched to a gene. The CDR3 loop spans 14 amino acids. The V gene's germline CDR1 is MNHNY and CDR2 SVGAGI (reference sequence). CDR3 residues: CASSYGTGGEKLFF. For the CDR3, the DNA is TGTGCCAGCAGTTACGGGACAGGGGGGGAAAAACTGTTTTTT.

The V call is TRBV2, the J call TRBJ1-5; D may be TRBD1 (5 bases). Germline CDR1 and CDR2: SNHLY and FYNNEI. V lost 9 bases to trimming and J lost 7 bases, with 22 bases between them. The CDR3 runs 15 residues. The CDR3 nucleotides are TGTGCCAGTGAAGAGTGGGGGACGGGAGGACAGCCCCAGCATTTT. It encodes CASEEWGTGGQPQHF. Based on the CDR3 plus reference TRBV2 and TRBJ1-5, the full variable domain is EPEVTQTPSHQVTQMGQEVILRCVPISNHLYFYWYRQILGQKVEFLVSFYNNEISEKSEIFDDQFSVERPDGSNFTLKIRSTKLEDSAMYFCASEEWGTGGQPQHFGDGTRLSIL.

This chain joins TRBV28 and TRBJ1-2; no firm D call. CDR3 size: 12 residues. The V end was cut by 7 bases, the J end by 7 bases, with 13 bases between. Germline V CDR1 and CDR2: MDHEN, SYDVKM. This chain's CDR3 is CASTPTESGYTF. The CDR3 DNA follows: TGTGCCAGCACCCCGACTGAGTCTGGCTACACCTTC.

The chain couples TRBV5-4 to TRBJ2-1; the match to TRBD2 covers 13 bases. Per germline, CDR1 SGHNT and CDR2 YYREEE (reference sequence). CDR3 length: 16 amino acids. V shed 0 bases and J 6 bases; nucleotides not matched to a gene: 3. CDR3 protein: CASSLAGLAGVNEQFF. CDR3 coding DNA: TGTGCCAGCAGCTTGGCAGGACTAGCGGGGGTCAATGAGCAGTTCTTC.

CDR3 amino acids: CATPLGTGNWDLHF. DNA of the CDR3: TGCGCCACCCCGTTGGGGACAGGGAATTGGGACCTCCACTTT. The chain employs TRBV10-1 and TRBJ1-6, with TRBD1 identical over 9 bases. Germline CDR1 and CDR2: WNHNN and SYGVQD (reference sequence). V lost 10 bases and J lost 15; bases outside the gene matches: 16. The CDR3 loop spans 14 amino acids.

V is TRBV2 and J is TRBJ1-2; tentative D call: TRBD1 (5 bases). Trimming removed 8 bases at V and 6 bases at J, with 25 bases between. CDR3 length: 16 amino acids. The germline V gene encodes CDR1 SNHLY and CDR2 FYNNEI. The CDR3 DNA follows: TGTGCCAGCTACCTCGACCGGGACGGGGGTAGGGATGGCTACACCTTC. This translates into CASYLDRDGGRDGYTF.

This clone was seen a few times. The chain links TRBV7-9 to TRBJ2-3; D call uncertain. The CDR3 runs to 12 residues. CDR1 SEHNR and CDR2 FQNEAQ come from the germline V gene (reference sequence). V lost 5 bases and J 8 bases, leaving 11 bases between the germline ends. The chain's CDR3 is CASSPARGTQYF. CDR3 sequence (DNA): TGTGCCAGCAGCCCAGCAAGAGGTACGCAGTATTTT.

For this clone: Other nucleotide sequences in the sample specify the same CDR3. The chain carries TRBV5-1 and TRBJ2-5, with D tentatively TRBD1 (6 bases). The CDR3 covers 14 residues. Deletions cut 4 bases from V and 0 bases from J, with 10 bases between. Germline V gene data show CDR1 as SGHRS and CDR2 as YFSETQ. CDR3 loop: CASSPGQYQETQYF. The CDR3 DNA sequence: TGCGCCAGCAGCCCGGGACAATACCAAGAGACCCAGTACTTC.

The gene calls are TRBV3-1 (or the pseudogene TRBV3-2) and TRBJ2-1; the match to TRBD1 covers 7 bases. Per germline, CDR1 LGHDT and CDR2 YNNKEL (reference sequence). This CDR3 region has 14 residues. J was trimmed by 4 bases and V by 4 bases; bases with no gene match: 4. The CDR3 sequence: CASSPGTDYNEQFF. The DNA of the CDR3 is TGTGCCAGCAGCCCTGGGACAGATTACAATGAGCAGTTCTTC.

The V gene is TRBV5-4, the J gene TRBJ2-3; D is undetermined. V was clipped by 1 base and J by 4 bases, with 10 bases between them. Germline V CDR1 and CDR2: SGHNT, YYREEE (reference sequence). This CDR3 comprises 14 residues. CDR3 sequence: CASSLSGAADTQYF. Written as DNA, the CDR3 is TGTGCCAGCAGCTTGAGTGGCGCGGCAGATACGCAGTATTTT.

The rearrangement uses TRBV2 and TRBJ2-2; TRBD1 is a possible D gene (5 bases). The CDR3 is 17 amino acids. Germline-derived CDR1 and CDR2 are SNHLY and FYNNEI. Trimming stripped 4 bases from V and 0 bases from J, with 15 bases between. As DNA, the CDR3 is TGTGCCAGCAGTGGCGAGAGAGGCAGGGCGAACACCGGGGAGCTGTTTTTT. Protein sequence: CASSGERGRANTGELFF.

The J gene is TRBJ1-1, the V gene TRBV28, with D hard to call. There are 16 residues in the CDR3. Per germline, CDR1 MDHEN and CDR2 SYDVKM. V was cut by 4 bases and J by 0 bases, with 15 bases left in between. The CDR3: CASSWADRLVNTEAFF. The CDR3 DNA follows: TGTGCCAGCAGTTGGGCAGATAGGCTGGTGAACACTGAAGCTTTCTTT. Filled out from reference TRBV28 and TRBJ1-1, the complete variable domain reads DVKVTQSSRYLVKRTGEKVFLECVQDMDHENMFWYRQDPGLGLRLIYFSYDVKMKEKGDIPEGYSVSREKKERFSLILESASTNQTSMYLCASSWADRLVNTEAFFGQGTRLTVV.

The chain is built from TRBV2 and TRBJ1-4; unclear D gene. Trimming shortened V by 3 bases and J by 2 bases, and 13 bases separated the two germline ends. Germline V gene sequence: CDR1 SNHLY, CDR2 FYNNEI. CDR3 length equals 16 residues. The CDR3 sequence: CASSDTPLATNEKLFF. DNA of the CDR3: TGTGCCAGCAGTGATACGCCCCTGGCCACTAATGAAAAACTGTTTTTT.

This clone was counted only a few times. The V gene is TRBV9, the J gene TRBJ1-2; D unresolved. Per the germline V gene, CDR1 is SGDLS and CDR2 is YYNGEE. V was cut by 0 bases and J by 3 bases, with 9 bases left in between. This CDR3 comprises 14 residues. This CDR3 reads CASSVGGEDYGYTF. The CDR3 DNA reads as TGTGCCAGCAGCGTAGGGGGAGAGGACTATGGCTACACCTTC.

The V and J genes are TRBV30 and TRBJ2-7; maybe TRBD2 (5 bases). Trimming cost V 2 bases and J 5 bases, with 7 bases left between them. The CDR3 is 11 residues long. Looked up from germline, CDR1 is GTSNPN and CDR2 is SVGIG (reference sequence). CDR3 loop: CAWSRGNEQYF. The CDR3 DNA is TGTGCCTGGAGTCGAGGGAACGAGCAGTACTTC.

This clone was counted ten times or more. The rearrangement uses TRBV5-4 and TRBJ1-6; the D gene is possibly TRBD1 (6 bases). The germline V gene encodes CDR1 SGHNT and CDR2 YYREEE (reference sequence). The CDR3 consists of 15 residues. V lost 4 bases, J lost 9 bases, and 17 bases lay in between. CDR3 protein: CASSPRQGTGSPLHF. CDR3 sequence (DNA): TGTGCCAGCAGCCCAAGGCAGGGGACGGGTTCACCCCTCCACTTT. Looking up the rest from reference TRBV5-4 and TRBJ1-6 gives the full variable domain: ETGVTQSPTHLIKTRGQQVTLRCSSQSGHNTVSWYQQALGQGPQFIFQYYREEENGRGNFPPRFSGLQFPNYSSELNVNALELDDSALYLCASSPRQGTGSPLHFGNGTRLTVT.

A few counts support this clone. This sequence joins TRBV6-5 and TRBJ1-2; unclear D gene. V was clipped by 0 bases and J by 3 bases, with 5 bases between them. In germline, CDR1 is MNHEY, CDR2 SVGAGI. The CDR3 length is 13 residues. CDR3 protein: CASSYSSDYGYTF. Here the CDR3 DNA reads TGTGCCAGCAGTTACTCTAGCGACTATGGCTACACCTTC.

The V and J genes are TRBV5-6 and TRBJ1-2; unclear D gene. The CDR3 contains 14 residues. The germline CDR1 and CDR2 sequences are SGHDT and YYEEEE. Trimming pared 0 bases from V and 2 bases from J, leaving 8 bases between. CDR3 bases: TGTGCCAGCAGCTTGGCAGGTATGAACTATGGCTACACCTTC. Translation: CASSLAGMNYGYTF.

The V and J genes are TRBV28 and TRBJ1-6; D is uncertain. This CDR3 has 16 amino acids. With 4 bases removed from V and 6 bases from J, the gap between germline ends came to 16 bases. Germline CDR1 is MDHEN and CDR2 is SYDVKM. The CDR3 loop is CASSSLGLNPNSPLHF. The CDR3 coding sequence is TGTGCCAGCAGTTCGTTAGGACTGAACCCTAATTCACCCCTCCACTTT.

This chain joins TRBV5-1 and TRBJ2-4, with a tentative D call TRBD1 (6 bases). The germline CDR1 and CDR2 sequences are SGHRS and YFSETQ. V shed 0 bases and J shed 0 bases, with 10 bases lying between them. This CDR3 region has 16 residues. DNA of the CDR3: TGCGCCAGCAGCTTGGGGACAGTTCTAGCCAAAAACATTCAGTACTTC. Translating gives CASSLGTVLAKNIQYF.

This clone was seen once. The V gene is TRBV11-2, the J gene TRBJ1-3; 9 nucleotides line up with TRBD1. The CDR3 contains 16 residues. The trim removed 4 bases at V and 2 bases at J, leaving 6 bases unmatched. CDR1 is SGHAT, CDR2 FQNNGV, per germline. The CDR3 sequence is CASSSPGQGAGNTIYF. DNA of the CDR3: TGTGCCAGCAGCTCGCCGGGACAGGGAGCTGGAAACACCATATATTTT.